The 18 T cell receptor beta chains in this list originate from one sample, sequenced in a study of T cell responses to AZD1222 COVID-19 vaccine. Some clones are missing from TCRdb's copy, which holds only in-frame ones; the method was immunoSEQ multiplex PCR. Found here are over 100,000 clones, about 86% of them singletons; the top ten hold approximately 12%. The specimen comprised peripheral blood, sampled on day 0 of AZD1222 vaccination. The source is an adult in good health.

This clone was detected only once. This chain joins TRBV5-4 and TRBJ1-3; a weak D match, TRBD1 (5 bases). V lost 4 bases to trimming and J lost 4 bases, with 12 bases between them. CDR1 and CDR2 (germline): SGHNT, YYREEE (reference sequence). This CDR3 has 14 amino acids. Written as DNA, the CDR3 is TGTGCCAGCAGCGCCGCAGGGCGGGGAAACACCATATATTTT. Protein sequence: CASSAAGRGNTIYF. Variable domain in full (rest from reference TRBV5-4 and TRBJ1-3): ETGVTQSPTHLIKTRGQQVTLRCSSQSGHNTVSWYQQALGQGPQFIFQYYREEENGRGNFPPRFSGLQFPNYSSELNVNALELDDSALYLCASSAAGRGNTIYFGEGSWLTVV.

The V call is TRBV5-1, the J call TRBJ1-2; D is perhaps TRBD1 (6 bases). V lost 0 bases and J 6 bases, leaving 9 bases between the germline ends. Per the germline V gene, CDR1 is SGHRS and CDR2 is YFSETQ. The CDR3 runs 13 residues. The CDR3 DNA sequence: TGCGCCAGCAGCTTGGTCGGGGGCGATGGCTACACCTTC. Translated: CASSLVGGDGYTF. The full variable domain, completed using reference TRBV5-1 and TRBJ1-2, is KAGVTQTPRYLIKTRGQQVTLSCSPISGHRSVSWYQQTPGQGLQFLFEYFSETQRNKGNFPGRFSGRQFSNSRSEMNVSTLELGDSALYLCASSLVGGDGYTFGSGTRLTVV.

This chain uses TRBV2 with TRBJ1-2; 7 positions agree with TRBD1. CDR1 and CDR2 from the germline V gene are SNHLY and FYNNEI. CDR3 length: 13 residues. Trimming at V came to 6 bases and at J to 8 bases, leaving 9 bases not matched to a gene. The CDR3 DNA follows: TGTGCCAGCAGGACCCAGACAGGGCACGGCTACACCTTC. Residues: CASRTQTGHGYTF.

The count of this clone is one. This sample also contains other DNA sequences that code for the same CDR3. The genes are TRBV12-3 or TRBV12-4 and TRBJ1-2; no definite D call. Trimming cost V 8 bases and J 2 bases, with 12 bases left between them. The CDR3 spans 13 residues. CDR3 protein: CASSPRTNYGYTF. The CDR3 coding sequence is TGTGCCAGCTCCCCCAGGACCAACTATGGCTACACCTTC.

V gene TRBV10-3 combines with J gene TRBJ1-1; possible D gene TRBD1, 6 bases. The V end was cut by 2 bases, the J end by 8 bases, with 15 bases between. CDR1 and CDR2 (germline): ENHRY, SYGVKD. This CDR3 region has 14 residues. CDR3 region: CAISERGGQGEAFF. CDR3 DNA sequence: TGTGCCATCAGTGAGAGGGGGGGACAAGGGGAAGCTTTCTTT.

The chain carries TRBV29-1 and TRBJ1-2; 8 bases line up with TRBD1. CDR3 length equals 15 residues. Per the germline V gene, CDR1 is SQVTM and CDR2 is ANQGSEA. The junction had 11 bases not matched to a gene; V was cut back by 1 base and J by 7 bases. The CDR3, as DNA: TGCAGCGTTGAAGCTCGGACAGGGCCTGGCTCTGGCTACACCTTC. Amino acids: CSVEARTGPGSGYTF.

The rearrangement joins TRBV11-2 to TRBJ1-6, with 8 bases that match TRBD1. This CDR3 has 12 residues. Trimming cost V 6 bases and J 8 bases; bases outside gene matches: 0. CDR1 SGHAT and CDR2 FQNNGV come from the germline V gene. The chain's CDR3 is CASRTGDSPLHF. The CDR3 DNA sequence: TGTGCCAGCAGGACAGGGGATTCACCCCTCCACTTT.

The genes are TRBV10-3 and TRBJ1-3; 9 nucleotides match TRBD1. The CDR3 extends over 16 amino acids. The junction had 3 bases not matched to a gene; V was cut back by 3 bases and J by 0 bases. Germline CDR1 and CDR2: ENHRY and SYGVKD. For the CDR3, the DNA is TGTGCCATCAGTGAACCGGGACAGGGCTCTGGAAACACCATATATTTT. This gives the protein CAISEPGQGSGNTIYF.

The chain combines TRBV2 with TRBJ1-5; TRBD1 matches 7 bases. Trimming at V came to 7 bases and at J to 0 bases, leaving 6 bases not matched to a gene. The germline V gene encodes CDR1 SNHLY and CDR2 FYNNEI. This CDR3 is 15 amino acids long. This CDR3 is CASIQGRHSNQPQHF. CDR3 bases: TGTGCCAGCATACAGGGGAGACATAGCAATCAGCCCCAGCATTTT. Using reference TRBV2 and TRBJ1-5 for the parts outside the CDR3, the full variable domain is EPEVTQTPSHQVTQMGQEVILRCVPISNHLYFYWYRQILGQKVEFLVSFYNNEISEKSEIFDDQFSVERPDGSNFTLKIRSTKLEDSAMYFCASIQGRHSNQPQHFGDGTRLSIL.

This chain connects TRBV10-2 to TRBJ1-5, with no clear D. This CDR3 is built from 14 residues. V lost 3 bases and J lost 4, with 10 bases in between. CDR1 and CDR2 (germline): WSHSY, SAAADI. CDR3 DNA sequence: TGCGCCAGCAGTGAAGCAGGCTATAATCAGCCCCAGCATTTT. Translation: CASSEAGYNQPQHF.

This clone has a single count. The chain recombines TRBV4-3 with TRBJ1-4; TRBD1 is a possible D gene (5 bases). V was shortened by 0 bases and J by 5 bases, with 25 bases between the two germline ends. Germline loops: CDR1 LGHNA, CDR2 YSLEER. The CDR3 runs to 20 residues. The CDR3 here is CASSQDYPGPSAARNEKLFF. The CDR3 DNA sequence: TGCGCCAGCAGCCAAGATTACCCAGGGCCTTCAGCCGCCAGGAATGAAAAACTGTTTTTT.

CDR3 nucleotide sequence: TGTGCCAGCAGCTTCGACAGGCAGCGGGTCAATGAGCAGTTCTTC. Translating gives CASSFDRQRVNEQFF. The chain joins TRBV4-2 to TRBJ2-1; the D call may be TRBD1 or TRBD2 (6 bases each). Germline assignment: CDR1 LGHNA and CDR2 YNFKEQ. The CDR3 is 15 amino acids. Between the trimmed V and J ends, which lost 5 bases and 6 bases, there was a span of 17 bases.

The chain combines TRBV2 with TRBJ2-2; a weak D match, TRBD2 (5 bases). The CDR3 totals 14 residues. Germline V gene sequence: CDR1 SNHLY, CDR2 FYNNEI. The V gene lost 4 bases and the J gene lost 4 bases, with 10 bases spanning the gap. The CDR3 is CASSVRRGTGELFF. CDR3 DNA sequence: TGTGCCAGCAGTGTCCGACGGGGCACCGGGGAGCTGTTTTTT.

The chain combines TRBV27 with TRBJ1-6; TRBD1 aligns across 7 bases. The CDR3 totals 17 residues. Germline CDR1 reads MNHEY; CDR2 reads SMNVEV (reference sequence). V dropped 5 bases and J dropped 7; count of bases not matched to a gene: 14. The CDR3 loop reads CASSPRGGGAGNSPLHF. CDR3 sequence (DNA): TGTGCCAGCAGTCCCCGCGGAGGGGGCGCAGGGAATTCACCCCTCCACTTT.

The gene calls are TRBV18 and TRBJ1-1, with D unclear. The CDR3 totals 14 residues. Germline-derived CDR1 and CDR2 are KGHSH and LQKENI. The V end was cut by 1 base, the J end by 0 bases, with 6 bases between. The CDR3, as DNA: TGTGCCAGCTCACCACAGTCTTTGAACACTGAAGCTTTCTTT. Residues: CASSPQSLNTEAFF. Drawing the rest from reference TRBV18 and TRBJ1-1, the complete variable domain is NAGVMQNPRHLVRRRGQEARLRCSPMKGHSHVYWYRQLPEEGLKFMVYLQKENIIDESGMPKERFSAEFPKEGPSILRIQQVVRGDSAAYFCASSPQSLNTEAFFGQGTRLTVV.

This sequence joins TRBV4-1 and TRBJ2-7, with D perhaps being TRBD1 or TRBD2 (6 bases each). The germline gives CDR1 MGHRA, CDR2 YSYEKL. The CDR3 length is 19 residues. Deletions cut 2 bases from V and 2 bases from J, with 25 bases between. Here the CDR3 DNA reads TGCGCCAGCAGCCAATCCGAGGGGACAAGGGGAGGAGTGCCCTACGAGCAGTACTTC. Its translation is CASSQSEGTRGGVPYEQYF.

The chain carries TRBV6-6 and TRBJ2-3; possibly TRBD1 for D (5 bases). Germline lookup yields CDR1 MNHNY and CDR2 SVGAGI (reference sequence). This CDR3 has 14 amino acids. V gave up 7 bases and J gave up 6 bases, with 17 bases separating them. CDR3 region: CASTIGQGMDTQYF. The CDR3 DNA is TGTGCCAGCACCATAGGTCAGGGCATGGATACGCAGTATTTT.

The chain is built from TRBV11-2 and TRBJ1-1; 8 bases map to TRBD1. The length of the CDR3 is 15 residues. Unmatched junction bases numbered 9, after V lost 5 bases and J lost 4 bases. Germline CDR1 reads SGHAT; CDR2 reads FQNNGV. CDR3 sequence (DNA): TGTGCCAGCAGCCGACTGGACAGGGTTCGCACTGAAGCTTTCTTT. Protein product: CASSRLDRVRTEAFF.